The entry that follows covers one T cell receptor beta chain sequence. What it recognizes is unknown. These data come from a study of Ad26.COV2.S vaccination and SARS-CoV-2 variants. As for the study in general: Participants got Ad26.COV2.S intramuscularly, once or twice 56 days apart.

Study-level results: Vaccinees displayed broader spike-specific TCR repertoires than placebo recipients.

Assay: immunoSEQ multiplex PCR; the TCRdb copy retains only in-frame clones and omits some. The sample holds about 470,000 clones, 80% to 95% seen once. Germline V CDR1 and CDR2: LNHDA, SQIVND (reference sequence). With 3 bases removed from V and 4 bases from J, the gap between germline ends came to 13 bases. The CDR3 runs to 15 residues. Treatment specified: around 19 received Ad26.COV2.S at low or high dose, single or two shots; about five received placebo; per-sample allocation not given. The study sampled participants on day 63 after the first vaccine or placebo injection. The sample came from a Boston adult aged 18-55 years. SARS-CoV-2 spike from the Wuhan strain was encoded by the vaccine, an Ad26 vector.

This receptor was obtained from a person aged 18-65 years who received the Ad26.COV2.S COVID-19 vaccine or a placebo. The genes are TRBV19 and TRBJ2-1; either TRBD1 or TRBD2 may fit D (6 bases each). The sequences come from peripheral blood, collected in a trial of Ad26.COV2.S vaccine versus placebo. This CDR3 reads CASSISGDSYNEQFF. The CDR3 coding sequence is TGTGCCAGTAGTATTTCAGGGGACTCTTACAATGAGCAGTTCTTC.